Listed here are 32 T cell receptor beta chains from one sample, sequenced in a study of chemoradiotherapy in HPV16-positive cancers. Method: immunoSEQ multiplex PCR; TCRdb's copy keeps in-frame clones and lacks some. The sample carries about 17,000 clones, roughly 90% recorded once. The material sequenced was blood, taken from a patient who underwent chemoradiotherapy. The receptors derive from a human donor with HPV-associated anogenital cancer.

This sequence joins TRBV5-1 and TRBJ1-1; possibly TRBD1 for D (5 bases). CDR3 length: 14 residues. Trimming pared 4 bases from V and 0 bases from J, leaving 10 bases between. CDR1 SGHRS and CDR2 YFSETQ come from the germline V gene. This CDR3 reads CASSPGTLNTEAFF. CDR3 DNA: TGCGCCAGCAGCCCCGGGACGTTGAACACTGAAGCTTTCTTT.

This clone was recorded once. The V call is TRBV10-3, the J call TRBJ2-7; 8 bases are shared with TRBD2. Per germline, CDR1 ENHRY and CDR2 SYGVKD. V lost 3 bases to trimming and J lost 1 base; unmatched junction nucleotides: 11. The CDR3 consists of 17 residues. This CDR3 is CAISDIVASGRSYEQYF. CDR3 coding DNA: TGTGCCATCAGTGATATAGTTGCTAGCGGGCGGTCCTACGAGCAGTACTTC.

The V gene is TRBV5-4, the J gene TRBJ2-3; 10 bases fit TRBD1. CDR3 length: 16 residues. The junction had 7 bases not matched to a gene; V was cut back by 1 base and J by 5 bases. Germline values: CDR1 SGHNT, CDR2 YYREEE (reference sequence). Here the CDR3 DNA reads TGTGCCAGCAGCTTGAGCTCGACAGGGGGCGAAGATACGCAGTATTTT. Translating gives CASSLSSTGGEDTQYF. Looking up the rest from reference TRBV5-4 and TRBJ2-3 gives the full variable domain: ETGVTQSPTHLIKTRGQQVTLRCSSQSGHNTVSWYQQALGQGPQFIFQYYREEENGRGNFPPRFSGLQFPNYSSELNVNALELDDSALYLCASSLSSTGGEDTQYFGPGTRLTVL.

This chain connects TRBV18 to TRBJ1-1; no clear D. The V end was cut by 4 bases, the J end by 8 bases, with 11 bases between. The germline V gene encodes CDR1 KGHSH and CDR2 LQKENI. This CDR3 has 12 amino acids. Written as DNA, the CDR3 is TGTGCCAGCTCACGGGGTGCACGGGAAGCTTTCTTT. Its translation is CASSRGAREAFF. Full variable domain (remainder filled in from reference TRBV18 and TRBJ1-1): NAGVMQNPRHLVRRRGQEARLRCSPMKGHSHVYWYRQLPEEGLKFMVYLQKENIIDESGMPKERFSAEFPKEGPSILRIQQVVRGDSAAYFCASSRGAREAFFGQGTRLTVV.

The chain is built from TRBV6-1 and TRBJ1-5, with D unclear. With 3 bases removed from V and 2 bases from J, the gap between germline ends came to 11 bases. The CDR3 is made up of 15 amino acids. Germline lookup yields CDR1 MNHNS and CDR2 SASEGT. The CDR3 nucleotides read TGTGCCAGCAGTGAGAGCCCAGGAGGCAATCAGCCCCAGCATTTT. This encodes CASSESPGGNQPQHF.

V and J are TRBV27 and TRBJ2-5, with D possibly being TRBD1 (6 bases). With 5 bases removed from V and 4 bases from J, the gap between germline ends came to 14 bases. The germline CDR1 and CDR2 sequences are MNHEY and SMNVEV (reference sequence). The CDR3 runs to 14 residues. CDR3 loop: CASSITGSRETQYF. DNA for the CDR3: TGTGCCAGCAGTATAACAGGGTCGCGAGAGACCCAGTACTTC.

V gene TRBV5-1 combines with J gene TRBJ1-1; D gene unclear. Between the trimmed V and J ends, which lost 2 bases and 3 bases, there was a span of 8 bases. In germline, CDR1 is SGHRS, CDR2 YFSETQ. There are 13 residues in the CDR3. This CDR3 reads CASSFREDTEAFF. The CDR3, as DNA: TGCGCCAGCAGCTTCCGGGAGGACACTGAAGCTTTCTTT.

This chain links TRBV7-9 with TRBJ1-2, with a possible D match to TRBD1 (5 bases). The V end lost 1 base, the J end lost 2 bases, and 14 bases lay between the germline ends. The germline V gene has CDR1 SEHNR and CDR2 FQNEAQ (reference sequence). The CDR3 spans 16 residues. CDR3 sequence: CASSLEGRDPNYGYTF. CDR3 in DNA: TGTGCCAGCAGCTTAGAGGGAAGGGACCCCAACTATGGCTACACCTTC.

Turning to this clone: This sample includes further DNA sequences coding for the same CDR3. CDR3 region: CASSPETGEAFF. For the CDR3, the DNA is TGCGCCAGCAGCCCCGAGACAGGGGAAGCTTTCTTT. The rearrangement joins TRBV5-1 to TRBJ1-1; the match to TRBD1 covers 7 bases. J gave up 8 bases and V 4 bases, and 5 bases lay outside the gene matches. Germline assignment: CDR1 SGHRS and CDR2 YFSETQ. The CDR3 is 12 amino acids.

Comments on this clone: At one end, the junction sequence differs from germline, possibly due to a read error. This rearrangement joins TRBV9 to TRBJ2-5, with 8 bases lining up with TRBD2. Germline V lookup: CDR1 SGDLS, CDR2 YYNGEE. The CDR3 is made up of 15 amino acids. DNA of the CDR3: TGTGCCAGCGGCGTAGAAGCGGGGGCCTCCTTTGCCCAGTACTTC. Its protein is CASGVEAGASFAQYF.

This clone was counted a few times. The CDR3 spells CASRDTGGGEKLFF. CDR3 in DNA: TGTGCCAGCCGGGACACCGGGGGAGGGGAAAAACTGTTTTTT. The genes are TRBV2 and TRBJ1-4; D might be TRBD1 (6 bases). Per germline, CDR1 SNHLY and CDR2 FYNNEI. The CDR3 is 14 residues long. Trimming shortened V by 8 bases and J by 8 bases, and 18 bases separated the two germline ends.

The rearrangement links TRBV2 to TRBJ1-1, with a possible D match to TRBD1 (5 bases). Per germline, CDR1 SNHLY and CDR2 FYNNEI. The V gene lost 5 bases and the J gene lost 8 bases, with 15 bases spanning the gap. This CDR3 has 13 amino acids. CDR3 region: CASSTRDPPEAFF. The CDR3 coding sequence is TGTGCCAGCAGTACTCGGGACCCTCCGGAAGCTTTCTTT.

This rearrangement joins TRBV4-1 to TRBJ2-7, with D tentatively TRBD1 (7 bases). CDR1 MGHRA and CDR2 YSYEKL come from the germline V gene. The CDR3 is made up of 18 amino acids. V dropped 3 bases and J dropped 4 bases, with 25 bases sitting between them. CDR3 in amino acids: CASSQDTYPTGTSYEQYF. CDR3 DNA: TGCGCCAGCAGCCAGGACACCTACCCGACAGGGACTTCATACGAGCAGTACTTC.

This sequence joins TRBV10-3 and TRBJ1-2, with D tentatively TRBD1 (5 bases). The CDR3 covers 15 residues. Germline values: CDR1 ENHRY, CDR2 SYGVKD. V shed 4 bases and J shed 10 bases, with 22 bases lying between them. CDR3 amino acids: CAISGIVSGKAVYTF. DNA for the CDR3: TGTGCCATCAGTGGGATAGTATCAGGGAAAGCTGTCTACACCTTC.

The chain employs TRBV6-1 and TRBJ2-5; D is uncertain. The CDR3 is 12 residues long. CDR1 and CDR2 from the germline V gene are MNHNS and SASEGT. V was shortened by 7 bases and J by 5 bases, with 11 bases between the two germline ends. CDR3: CASTPGGETQYF. The CDR3 DNA follows: TGTGCCAGCACTCCCGGCGGCGAGACCCAGTACTTC.

This clone was counted only a few times. This chain connects TRBV9 to TRBJ2-3, with 12 bases lining up with TRBD2. The CDR3 length is 18 residues. V shed 4 bases, J shed 1 base, and the junction held 10 bases outside the gene matches. Germline values: CDR1 SGDLS, CDR2 YYNGEE. The CDR3 DNA sequence: TGTGCCAGCAGCCTAGGGCTAGCGGGGGGGCTGCGCACAGATACGCAGTATTTT. It translates to CASSLGLAGGLRTDTQYF.

The chain combines TRBV18 with TRBJ2-7; no firm D call. The CDR3 is 13 amino acids. CDR1 and CDR2 (germline): KGHSH, LQKENI. The V end lost 3 bases, the J end lost 4 bases, and 10 bases lay between the germline ends. The CDR3 loop is CASSPSNEYEQYF. CDR3 nucleotides: TGTGCCAGCTCACCGAGTAATGAGTACGAGCAGTACTTC.

This clone was seen once. This chain joins TRBV7-2 and TRBJ2-3; D gene uncertain. The CDR3 extends over 14 amino acids. The V end lost 5 bases, the J end lost 3 bases, and 12 bases lay between the germline ends. From germline, CDR1 is SGHTA and CDR2 FQGNSA. The CDR3 here is CASSPDMLTDTQYF. CDR3 sequence (DNA): TGTGCCAGCAGCCCAGACATGTTAACAGATACGCAGTATTTT.

In its sample, this clone was seen once. The chain couples TRBV6-5 to TRBJ2-7, with D hard to call. Trimming removed 8 bases at V and 3 bases at J, with 8 bases between. Looked up from germline, CDR1 is MNHEY and CDR2 is SVGAGI. CDR3 size: 11 residues. The CDR3 reads CASRSLYEQYF. The DNA of the CDR3 is TGTGCCAGCCGCAGTCTCTACGAGCAGTACTTC.

V is TRBV19 and J is TRBJ1-3; 8 bases fit TRBD1. From germline, CDR1 is LNHDA and CDR2 SQIVND (reference sequence). The junction had 4 bases not matched to a gene; V was cut back by 6 bases and J by 0 bases. CDR3 length equals 15 residues. The CDR3 loop is CASSQGAVSGNTIYF. DNA for the CDR3: TGTGCCAGTAGCCAGGGGGCGGTCTCTGGAAACACCATATATTTT.

This rearrangement joins TRBV5-1 to TRBJ1-5; 8 bases map to TRBD1. The V segment lost 4 bases and the J segment 2 bases; nucleotides outside the gene matches: 2. This CDR3 is built from 14 residues. CDR1 is SGHRS, CDR2 YFSETQ, per germline. CDR3 nucleotide sequence: TGCGCCAGCAGCGAGACAGGGGGCAATCAGCCCCAGCATTTT. It encodes CASSETGGNQPQHF. Variable domain in full (rest from reference TRBV5-1 and TRBJ1-5): KAGVTQTPRYLIKTRGQQVTLSCSPISGHRSVSWYQQTPGQGLQFLFEYFSETQRNKGNFPGRFSGRQFSNSRSEMNVSTLELGDSALYLCASSETGGNQPQHFGDGTRLSIL.

V gene TRBV18 combines with J gene TRBJ1-5; the D is unclear. V dropped 5 bases and J dropped 1 base, with 12 bases sitting between them. Germline lookup yields CDR1 KGHSH and CDR2 LQKENI. The CDR3 runs 15 residues. The DNA for the CDR3 is TGTGCCAGCTCAATTGGAGGGTTGAGCAATCAGCCCCAGCATTTT. This encodes CASSIGGLSNQPQHF.

This clone has just one count. The genes are TRBV19 and TRBJ1-1, with D possibly TRBD1 on 5 matching bases. V dropped 7 bases and J dropped 6 bases, with 18 bases sitting between them. The CDR3 sequence is 14 residues long. Germline V gives CDR1 LNHDA, CDR2 SQIVND (reference sequence). Here the CDR3 reads CASTIPGTRAEAFF. CDR3 coding DNA: TGTGCCAGTACCATTCCCGGGACGAGAGCTGAAGCTTTCTTT.

The genes are TRBV10-2 and TRBJ2-3; 7 positions agree with TRBD1. Germline CDR1 WSHSY, CDR2 SAAADI. The ends lost 0 bases at V and 1 base at J; junction bases unmatched: 13. CDR3 length: 19 residues. CDR3 DNA sequence: TGCGCCAGCAGTGAGTCGATTACCCACAGGGGCCGGGGCACAGATACGCAGTATTTT. It is translated as CASSESITHRGRGTDTQYF.

This sequence joins TRBV20-1 and TRBJ1-1; D is unresolved. The CDR3 extends over 11 amino acids. The V end lost 1 base, the J end lost 2 bases, and 2 bases lay between the germline ends. CDR1 is DFQATT and CDR2 is SNEGSKA in the germline V gene (reference sequence). CDR3 amino acids: CSARVNTEAFF. CDR3 nucleotides: TGCAGTGCTAGAGTAAACACTGAAGCTTTCTTT.

This sequence joins TRBV7-9 and TRBJ2-3; D not certain. Germline V gene lookup returns CDR1 SEHNR and CDR2 FQNEAQ (reference sequence). CDR3 size: 14 residues. The V end was cut by 5 bases, the J end by 3 bases, with 12 bases between. CDR3 sequence: CASSRALQTDTQYF. In nucleotides, the CDR3 is TGTGCCAGCAGCCGGGCTTTACAAACAGATACGCAGTATTTT.

The chain uses TRBV28 and TRBJ2-7; TRBD2 agrees at 7 bases. The trim removed 5 bases at V and 3 bases at J, leaving 16 bases unmatched. Germline CDR1 MDHEN, CDR2 SYDVKM. CDR3 length: 17 amino acids. The CDR3 reads CASSEISSGGSSYEQYF. The CDR3 nucleotides read TGTGCCAGCAGTGAGATATCCTCTGGCGGGAGTAGCTACGAGCAGTACTTC.

The gene calls are TRBV7-8 and TRBJ2-1; 14 bases are a match to TRBD2. The CDR3 loop spans 15 amino acids. Germline lookup yields CDR1 SGHVS and CDR2 FQNEAQ. Unmatched junction bases numbered 6, after V lost 5 bases and J lost 9 bases. DNA for the CDR3: TGTGCCAGCAGCCCGCCGGGACTAGCGGGGGTTGAGCAGTTCTTC. This encodes CASSPPGLAGVEQFF.

This clone was seen only once. The chain uses TRBV5-1 and TRBJ1-1; unclear D gene. CDR1 and CDR2 (germline): SGHRS, YFSETQ. The CDR3 spans 14 residues. Trimming pared 4 bases from V and 1 base from J, leaving 11 bases between. The CDR3 spells CASSRRSGNTEAFF. In nucleotides, the CDR3 is TGCGCCAGCAGCCGGCGGTCCGGGAACACTGAAGCTTTCTTT.

V and J are TRBV15 and TRBJ2-2; 9 positions match TRBD2. Germline V lookup: CDR1 LNHNV, CDR2 YYDKDF (reference sequence). The CDR3 length is 16 residues. V shed 1 base, J shed 5 bases, and the junction held 5 bases outside the gene matches. For the CDR3, the DNA is TGTGCCACCAGCAGAGTAGCGACTAGCGGTACCGGGGAGCTGTTTTTT. It specifies CATSRVATSGTGELFF.

The chain links TRBV15 to TRBJ2-1; possible D gene TRBD1, 6 bases. Germline loops: CDR1 LNHNV, CDR2 YYDKDF (reference sequence). CDR3 length: 15 residues. The ends were cut back, 0 bases at V and 7 bases at J, with 13 bases in the middle. CDR3 DNA sequence: TGTGCCACCAGCAGAGATGGGGGCCATGGGAATGAGCAGTTCTTC. It is translated as CATSRDGGHGNEQFF.

The chain employs TRBV18 and TRBJ2-7, with TRBD1 matching 8 bases. J lost 3 bases, V lost 0 bases, and 7 bases had no gene match. The germline V gene has CDR1 KGHSH and CDR2 LQKENI. There are 16 residues in the CDR3. The CDR3 region has the DNA TGTGCCAGCTCACCACCCTCAGGGGGCGTTAGCTACGAGCAGTACTTC. Encoded protein: CASSPPSGGVSYEQYF.